One and the same sample provided the 18 T cell receptor beta chains below, sequenced in a study of blood T cell repertoires in COVID-19. Using immunoSEQ multiplex PCR, the repertoire was profiled, and TCRdb retains in-frame clones only, with some absent. Among under 300,000 clones listed, approximately 79% were seen once. Sequenced: peripheral blood. These receptors all stem from a woman aged 40 to 50 with active or convalescent COVID-19.

This clone was counted between two and nine times. The chain joins TRBV4-1 to TRBJ1-1; D uncertain. The germline gives CDR1 MGHRA, CDR2 YSYEKL. The CDR3 spans 15 residues. The ends were cut back, 1 base at V and 0 bases at J, with 9 bases in the middle. The CDR3 region is CASSQGPAMNTEAFF. CDR3 DNA: TGCGCCAGCAGCCAAGGTCCCGCGATGAACACTGAAGCTTTCTTT.

The gene calls are TRBV5-1 and TRBJ1-4; 7 nucleotides match TRBD1. Germline lookup yields CDR1 SGHRS and CDR2 YFSETQ. The ends lost 2 bases at V and 4 bases at J; junction bases unmatched: 2. The CDR3 has 14 residues. The CDR3 reads CASSLDRVNEKLFF. The CDR3 coding sequence is TGCGCCAGCAGCTTAGACAGGGTTAATGAAAAACTGTTTTTT.

The rearrangement joins TRBV27 to TRBJ2-3, with D possibly being TRBD2 (6 bases). Germline V gene lookup returns CDR1 MNHEY and CDR2 SMNVEV (reference sequence). The CDR3 contains 14 residues. V gave up 5 bases and J gave up 1 base, with 10 bases separating them. Here the CDR3 reads CASSLAGRTDTQYF. CDR3 coding DNA: TGTGCCAGCAGTCTGGCGGGGCGCACAGATACGCAGTATTTT.

J is TRBJ1-6 and V is TRBV27; D is ambiguous. CDR1 and CDR2 (germline): MNHEY, SMNVEV (reference sequence). The germline V and J ends were trimmed by 3 bases and 0 bases, with 15 bases remaining between them. The CDR3 has 18 residues. CDR3 coding DNA: TGTGCCAGCAGTTTTCGGCAGGTTGGGAGCTCCTATAATTCACCCCTCCACTTT. Translation: CASSFRQVGSSYNSPLHF.

The J gene is TRBJ2-1, the V gene TRBV5-4; TRBD2 aligns across 10 bases. Germline-derived CDR1 and CDR2 are SGHNT and YYREEE (reference sequence). Trimming cost V 1 base and J 10 bases; bases outside gene matches: 2. The CDR3 extends over 13 amino acids. This chain's CDR3 is CASSLLAGVEQFF. CDR3 coding DNA: TGTGCCAGCAGCTTGCTAGCGGGGGTCGAGCAGTTCTTC.

The sample holds many counts of this clone. This chain links TRBV7-9 with TRBJ1-1; TRBD1 matches 10 bases. Unmatched junction bases numbered 5, after V lost 3 bases and J lost 7 bases. Germline lookup yields CDR1 SEHNR and CDR2 FQNEAQ (reference sequence). This CDR3 is 14 amino acids long. DNA for the CDR3: TGTGCCAGCAGCTTGGGGACAGGGGAAGGTGAAGCTTTCTTT. Amino acid sequence: CASSLGTGEGEAFF.

The chain has TRBV10-3 and TRBJ1-2, with TRBD1 matching 8 bases. J lost 3 bases, V lost 7 bases, and 4 bases had no gene match. The CDR3 is 13 residues long. CDR1 is ENHRY and CDR2 is SYGVKD in the germline V gene. The CDR3 is CAINPGGYYGYTF. CDR3 DNA: TGTGCCATCAACCCAGGGGGCTACTATGGCTACACCTTC.

This chain links TRBV10-2 with TRBJ2-7; D may be TRBD1 (6 bases). The CDR3 contains 14 residues. V was shortened by 0 bases and J by 4 bases, with 10 bases between the two germline ends. Germline lookup yields CDR1 WSHSY and CDR2 SAAADI. The CDR3 nucleotides are TGCGCCAGCAGTGAGTCAGGGGGTATTTACGAGCAGTACTTC. This gives the protein CASSESGGIYEQYF.

The chain uses TRBV28 and TRBJ1-2; 12 bases line up with TRBD1. Trimming took 5 bases from V and 7 from J; bases not matched to a gene: 8. This CDR3 has 15 amino acids. Germline V gene data show CDR1 as MDHEN and CDR2 as SYDVKM. The CDR3, as DNA: TGTGCCAGCAGTATACCGGGACAGGGGGCGGTTGGCTACACCTTC. It specifies CASSIPGQGAVGYTF.

The chain combines TRBV5-4 with TRBJ1-1; TRBD1 is a possible D gene (5 bases). The CDR3 consists of 17 residues. CDR1 SGHNT and CDR2 YYREEE come from the germline V gene (reference sequence). Between the trimmed V and J ends, which lost 2 bases and 1 base, there was a span of 18 bases. CDR3 coding DNA: TGTGCCAGCAGCTTTTCCGCTCTTGACAGATCGAACACTGAAGCTTTCTTT. Its translation is CASSFSALDRSNTEAFF.

A single count supports this clone. V gene TRBV29-1 combines with J gene TRBJ2-3, with 7 positions matching TRBD1. Germline V CDR1 and CDR2: SQVTM, ANQGSEA. The junction had 6 bases not matched to a gene; V was cut back by 4 bases and J by 2 bases. The length of the CDR3 is 14 residues. The CDR3 DNA follows: TGCAGCGTTGGTCGACAGGGTGACACAGATACGCAGTATTTT. This codes for CSVGRQGDTDTQYF.

The V call is TRBV28, the J call TRBJ2-3, with 8 nucleotides matching TRBD2. Per the germline V gene, CDR1 is MDHEN and CDR2 is SYDVKM. The CDR3 loop spans 15 amino acids. V trimming: 5 bases; J trimming: 2 bases; junction bases outside the gene matches: 6. The CDR3, as DNA: TGTGCCAGCAGTCCCCCTAGCGGGCTCACAGATACGCAGTATTTT. Its protein is CASSPPSGLTDTQYF. Combining the CDR3 with reference TRBV28 and TRBJ2-3 gives the whole variable domain DVKVTQSSRYLVKRTGEKVFLECVQDMDHENMFWYRQDPGLGLRLIYFSYDVKMKEKGDIPEGYSVSREKKERFSLILESASTNQTSMYLCASSPPSGLTDTQYFGPGTRLTVL.

This chain uses TRBV7-9 with TRBJ2-3; 11 bases line up with TRBD2. V was clipped by 4 bases and J by 4 bases; unmatched bases: 4. CDR1 is SEHNR, CDR2 FQNEAQ, per germline (reference sequence). The CDR3 length is 15 residues. CDR3 loop: CASSSGSGGADTQYF. The CDR3 DNA sequence: TGTGCCAGCAGCTCGGGTAGCGGGGGGGCAGATACGCAGTATTTT. The whole variable domain, remainder taken from reference TRBV7-9 and TRBJ2-3, is DTGVSQNPRHKITKRGQNVTFRCDPISEHNRLYWYRQTLGQGPEFLTYFQNEAQLEKSRLLSDRFSAERPKGSFSTLEIQRTEQGDSAMYLCASSSGSGGADTQYFGPGTRLTVL.

The chain carries TRBV4-2 and TRBJ2-6; the match to TRBD2 covers 8 bases. The length of the CDR3 is 20 residues. Germline V CDR1 and CDR2: LGHNA, YNFKEQ. V dropped 4 bases and J dropped 0; count of bases not matched to a gene: 14. The CDR3 here is CASSRLGGGRAPSGANVLTF. In DNA form, the CDR3 reads TGTGCCAGCAGCCGTCTCGGGGGGGGCAGGGCCCCCTCTGGGGCCAACGTCCTGACTTTC.

The chain carries TRBV29-1 and TRBJ1-4, with D unclear. The V end lost 3 bases, the J end lost 8 bases, and 7 bases lay between the germline ends. This CDR3 has 11 residues. In germline, CDR1 is SQVTM, CDR2 ANQGSEA. For the CDR3, the DNA is TGCAGCGTTGATGATGGCGAAAAACTGTTTTTT. This codes for CSVDDGEKLFF.

The sample holds a few counts of this clone. The V gene is TRBV27, the J gene TRBJ2-1, with D possibly matching TRBD2 (6 bases). CDR3 size: 16 residues. V was trimmed by 5 bases and J by 5 bases, leaving 19 bases between them. Germline V CDR1 and CDR2: MNHEY, SMNVEV (reference sequence). CDR3 in DNA: TGTGCCAGCAGTATAATGACTGGGTCGGGGGACAATGAGCAGTTCTTC. It translates to CASSIMTGSGDNEQFF.

The chain has TRBV6-5 and TRBJ1-1; possibly TRBD1 for D (5 bases). The germline gives CDR1 MNHEY, CDR2 SVGAGI. V gave up 4 bases and J gave up 2 bases, with 11 bases separating them. This CDR3 comprises 14 residues. The CDR3 is CASSSGGLNTEAFF. In DNA, the CDR3 is TGTGCCAGCAGTTCCGGGGGGTTAAACACTGAAGCTTTCTTT.

This clone showed up just a few times. V usage is TRBV5-1 and J usage is TRBJ1-4; the D gene is possibly TRBD1 (6 bases). The CDR3 runs to 16 residues. From germline, CDR1 is SGHRS and CDR2 YFSETQ. The germline V and J ends were trimmed by 4 bases and 3 bases, with 16 bases remaining between them. The CDR3 DNA is TGCGCCAGCAGCAATCTCACCGGGACACCTAATGAAAAACTGTTTTTT. Translated: CASSNLTGTPNEKLFF. Drawing the rest from reference TRBV5-1 and TRBJ1-4, the complete variable domain is KAGVTQTPRYLIKTRGQQVTLSCSPISGHRSVSWYQQTPGQGLQFLFEYFSETQRNKGNFPGRFSGRQFSNSRSEMNVSTLELGDSALYLCASSNLTGTPNEKLFFGSGTQLSVL.